This T cell receptor beta chain came from a study of blood T cell repertoires in COVID-19 (TCRdb year 2020). General notes on the study: Samples covering the acute and convalescent phases of COVID-19 were provided by collaborators in the United States, Italy and Spain. Samples were obtained from the ongoing ImmuneRACE study (first 160 participants) and from roughly 1,300 subjects provided by 6 global collaborators. The sample metadata nearly always contained a de-identified subject ID, COVID-19 status, age in years and sex. Deeply sampled blood TCRbeta repertoires from subjects exposed to, actively infected with, or recovered from COVID-19 were included in the dataset. Where available, HLA class I and class II types were obtained from metadata supplied by the sample provider rather than from assay-based typing. The prospective study material was composed of cDNA or gDNA derived from T cells, B-cell-depleted T cells, or PBMCs. A freely available public database, intended as a resource for researchers studying the immune response to SARS-CoV-2, is where the repertoires were released.

In the case of this clone: Its target antigen remains unknown. No quality values exist for individual bases; no much larger clone is one base distant.

Each collaborating institution followed its own protocols to collect whole blood in K2EDTA tubes. For TCRbeta analysis, collaborators shipped samples as frozen whole blood, isolated PBMCs, or DNA extracted from either of those sample types. The immunoSEQ Assay, a bias-controlled multiplex PCR, was used to amplify TCRbeta CDR3 regions from genomic DNA. In the source study's methods: Within the assay, amplification of reference gene primers was used to estimate how many nucleated cells each sample contained. To quantify the absolute abundance of each unique TCRbeta CDR3 rearrangement, sequence reads were collapsed and filtered. For each sample, productive Simpson clonality was calculated by taking the square root of Simpson's diversity index across productive rearrangements. Held by TCRdb, this immuneACCESS table contains in-frame sequences only and omits some clones. Under half of the omission traces to an unresolved V gene where checked; the cause of the rest is unknown. Clonal size and the V and J genes are those of that table, whereas D and trimming came from the DNA. This sample lists around 170,000 clones; about 83% were detected once. The top ten constitute over 11% of the sample.

Summary of the overall study and its limitations: Clinical and demographic metadata were provided uncurated, with the amount varying by source and participant.

The CDR3, cysteine through phenylalanine, is 14 amino acids long. Solely the CDR3 DNA is kept, with 42 bases framed from the first base. V is shortened by 4 bases, J by 7 bases, and the region joining them spans 16 bases. In the germline V gene, CDR1 corresponds to SGHNT and CDR2 to YENEEA. This receptor was identified in an elderly woman with acute or convalescent COVID-19. The chain links TRBV11-3 with TRBJ2-5; the D gene is perhaps TRBD2, from 7 matching bases. Sequences were obtained from peripheral blood. The CDR3 protein: CASSSGGQTGTQYF. The nucleotide sequence is given as TGTGCCAGCAGCTCGGGGGGCCAGACTGGGACCCAGTACTTC.